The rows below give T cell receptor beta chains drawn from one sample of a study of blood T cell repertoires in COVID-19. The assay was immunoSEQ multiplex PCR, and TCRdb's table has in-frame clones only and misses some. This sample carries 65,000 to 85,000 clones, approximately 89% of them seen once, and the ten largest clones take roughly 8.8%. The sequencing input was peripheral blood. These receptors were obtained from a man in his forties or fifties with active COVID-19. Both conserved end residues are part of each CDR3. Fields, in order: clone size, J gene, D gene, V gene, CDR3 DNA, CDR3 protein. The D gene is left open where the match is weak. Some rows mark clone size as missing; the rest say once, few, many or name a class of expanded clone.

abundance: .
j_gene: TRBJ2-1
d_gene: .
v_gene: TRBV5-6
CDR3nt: TGTGCCAGCAGCTTTGGGGCGGCCTACAATGAGCAGTTCTTC
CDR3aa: CASSFGAAYNEQFF

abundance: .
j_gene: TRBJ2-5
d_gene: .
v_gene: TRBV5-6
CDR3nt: TGTGCCAGCAGCTTGGACCTCGGGTCACAAGAGACCCAGTACTTC
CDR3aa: CASSLDLGSQETQYF

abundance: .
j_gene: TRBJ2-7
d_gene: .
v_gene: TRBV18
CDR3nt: TGTGCCAGCTCATTAATCTACTACGAGCAGTACTTC
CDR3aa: CASSLIYYEQYF

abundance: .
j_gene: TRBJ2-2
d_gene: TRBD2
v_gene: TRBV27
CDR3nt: TGTGCCAGCAGTTTAAGGCCCCCCGAAAGCGGGGGGGCCGGGGAGCTGTTTTTT
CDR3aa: CASSLRPPESGGAGELFF

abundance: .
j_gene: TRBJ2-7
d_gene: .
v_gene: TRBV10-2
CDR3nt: TGCGCCAGCAGTGAGGGGCACGTCTACGAGCAGTACTTC
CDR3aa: CASSEGHVYEQYF

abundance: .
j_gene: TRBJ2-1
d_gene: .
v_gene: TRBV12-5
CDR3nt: TGTGCTAGTGGTTTGGACAGACAGAATGAGCAGTTCTTC
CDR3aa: CASGLDRQNEQFF

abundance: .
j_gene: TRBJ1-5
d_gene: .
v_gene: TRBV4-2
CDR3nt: TGTGCCAGCAGCCAAGTCTCAGGGAATCAGCCCCAGCATTTT
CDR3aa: CASSQVSGNQPQHF

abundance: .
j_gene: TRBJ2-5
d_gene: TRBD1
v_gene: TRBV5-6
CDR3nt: TGTGCCAGCAGCCTCGGACAGGGGATAGAGACCCAGTACTTC
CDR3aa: CASSLGQGIETQYF

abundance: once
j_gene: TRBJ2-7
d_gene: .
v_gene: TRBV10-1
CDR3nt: TGCGCCAGCAGTGAGTGGAAGAGCGACGAGCAGTACTTC
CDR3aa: CASSEWKSDEQYF

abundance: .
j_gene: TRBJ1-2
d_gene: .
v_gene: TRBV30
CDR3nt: TGTGCCTGGAGGCGGGTGGCCGACTATGGCTACACCTTC
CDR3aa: CAWRRVADYGYTF

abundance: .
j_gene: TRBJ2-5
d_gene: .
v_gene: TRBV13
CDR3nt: TGTGCCAGCAGCCACCCGGGCAGGGAACGGACCCAGTACTTC
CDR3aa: CASSHPGRERTQYF

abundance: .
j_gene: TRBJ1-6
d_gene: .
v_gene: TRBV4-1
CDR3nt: TGCGCCAGCAGCCAGCCGGGAACCTATAATTCACCCCTCCACTTT
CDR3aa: CASSQPGTYNSPLHF

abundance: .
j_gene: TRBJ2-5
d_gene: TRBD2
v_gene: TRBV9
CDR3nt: TGTGCCAGCAGCGTAGCTAGCGGGGGGGCCTCGGAGACCCAGTACTTC
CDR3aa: CASSVASGGASETQYF

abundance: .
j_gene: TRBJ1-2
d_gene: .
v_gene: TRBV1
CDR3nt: TGCACCAGCAGCGTATTCCCTCCCCTCACCGCTGCGGGGGGTGGCTACACCTTC
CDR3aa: CTSSVFPPLTAAGGGYTF

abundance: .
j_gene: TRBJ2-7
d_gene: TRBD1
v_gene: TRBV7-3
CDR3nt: TGTGCCAGCAGTTCAGGACAGGGAGGCCGCTACGAGCAGTACTTC
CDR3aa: CASSSGQGGRYEQYF

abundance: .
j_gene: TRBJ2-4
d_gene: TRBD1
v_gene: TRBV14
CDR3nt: TGTGCCAGCAGCCCCCAGCAGGGGCAGGGGGCTGGTATGGGCATTCAGTACTTC
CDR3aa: CASSPQQGQGAGMGIQYF

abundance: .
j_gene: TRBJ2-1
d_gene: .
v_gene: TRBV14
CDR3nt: TGTGCCAGCAGCCCGTTGGGCCCGTCCTACAATGAGCAGTTCTTC
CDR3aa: CASSPLGPSYNEQFF

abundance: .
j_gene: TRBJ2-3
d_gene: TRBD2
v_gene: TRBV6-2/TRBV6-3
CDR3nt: TGTGCCAGCGGTTGGGAGCCGGGACTAGCGGCTAGTGAGACGCAGTATTTT
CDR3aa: CASGWEPGLAASETQYF